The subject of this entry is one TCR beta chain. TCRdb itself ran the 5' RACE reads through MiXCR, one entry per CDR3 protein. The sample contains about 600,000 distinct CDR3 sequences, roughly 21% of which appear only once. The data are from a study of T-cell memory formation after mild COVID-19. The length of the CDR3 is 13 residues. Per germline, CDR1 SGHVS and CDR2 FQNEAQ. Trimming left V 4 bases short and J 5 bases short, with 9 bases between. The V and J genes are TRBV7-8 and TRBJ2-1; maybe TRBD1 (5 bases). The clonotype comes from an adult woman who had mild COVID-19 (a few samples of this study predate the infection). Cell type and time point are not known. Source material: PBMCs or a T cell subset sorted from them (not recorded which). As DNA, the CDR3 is TGTGCCAGCAGCTCCAGGGCCAACAATGAGCAGTTCTTC. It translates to CASSSRANNEQFF.